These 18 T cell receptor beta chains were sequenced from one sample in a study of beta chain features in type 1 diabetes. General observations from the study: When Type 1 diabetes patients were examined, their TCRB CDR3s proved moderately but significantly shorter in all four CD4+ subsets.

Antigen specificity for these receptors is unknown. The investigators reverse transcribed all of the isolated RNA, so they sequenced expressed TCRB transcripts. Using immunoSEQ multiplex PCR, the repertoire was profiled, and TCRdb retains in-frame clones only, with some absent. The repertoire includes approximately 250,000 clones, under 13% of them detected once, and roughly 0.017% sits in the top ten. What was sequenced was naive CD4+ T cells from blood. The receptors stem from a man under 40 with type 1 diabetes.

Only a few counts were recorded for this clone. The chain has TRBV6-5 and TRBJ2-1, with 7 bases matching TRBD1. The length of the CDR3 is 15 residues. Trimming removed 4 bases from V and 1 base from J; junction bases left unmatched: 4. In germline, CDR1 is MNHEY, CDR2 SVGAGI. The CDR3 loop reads CASSSSGQSYNEQFF. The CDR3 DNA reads TGTGCCAGCAGTTCCTCGGGACAGTCCTACAATGAGCAGTTCTTC.

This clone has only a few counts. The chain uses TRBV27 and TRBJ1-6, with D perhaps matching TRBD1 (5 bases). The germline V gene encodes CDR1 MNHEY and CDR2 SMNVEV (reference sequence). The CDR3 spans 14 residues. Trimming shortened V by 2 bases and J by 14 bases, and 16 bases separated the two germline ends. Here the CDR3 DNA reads TGTGCCAGCAGTTTAGGCAGGGCTGCAGGGACCCTCCACTTT. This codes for CASSLGRAAGTLHF.

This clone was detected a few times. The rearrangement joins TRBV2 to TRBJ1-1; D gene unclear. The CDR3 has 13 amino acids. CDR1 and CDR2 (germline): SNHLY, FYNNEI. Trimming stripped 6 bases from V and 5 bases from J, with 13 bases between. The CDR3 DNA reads TGTGCCAGCAGGACTTCGGGGAGGACTGAAGCTTTCTTT. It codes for CASRTSGRTEAFF.

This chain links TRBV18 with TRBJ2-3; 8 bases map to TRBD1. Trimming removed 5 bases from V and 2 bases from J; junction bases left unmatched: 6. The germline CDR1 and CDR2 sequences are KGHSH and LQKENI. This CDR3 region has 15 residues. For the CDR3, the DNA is TGTGCCAGCTCAACCTTGACAGGGGCCACAGATACGCAGTATTTT. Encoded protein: CASSTLTGATDTQYF.

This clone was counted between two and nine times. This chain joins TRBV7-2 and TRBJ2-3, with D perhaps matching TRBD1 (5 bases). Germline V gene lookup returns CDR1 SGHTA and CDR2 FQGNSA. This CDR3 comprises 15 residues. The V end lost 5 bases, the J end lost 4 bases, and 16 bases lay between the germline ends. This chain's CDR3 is CASSAQVGVADTQYF. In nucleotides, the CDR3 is TGTGCCAGCAGCGCACAAGTAGGGGTGGCAGATACGCAGTATTTT.

This chain's CDR3 is CASSVQYEQYF. The CDR3, as DNA: TGTGCCAGCAGTGTTCAGTACGAGCAGTACTTC. The genes are TRBV2 and TRBJ2-7, with D uncertain. Trimming shortened V by 4 bases and J by 4 bases, and 5 bases separated the two germline ends. CDR3 length equals 11 residues. Per the germline V gene, CDR1 is SNHLY and CDR2 is FYNNEI.

The CDR3 coding sequence is TGTGCCAGCGCAATAGGACTAGCGACGAATGAGCAGTTCTTC. Its translation is CASAIGLATNEQFF. V is TRBV9 and J is TRBJ2-1, with 9 bases matching TRBD2. Looked up from germline, CDR1 is SGDLS and CDR2 is YYNGEE. This CDR3 is built from 14 residues. The ends lost 7 bases at V and 7 bases at J; junction bases unmatched: 9.

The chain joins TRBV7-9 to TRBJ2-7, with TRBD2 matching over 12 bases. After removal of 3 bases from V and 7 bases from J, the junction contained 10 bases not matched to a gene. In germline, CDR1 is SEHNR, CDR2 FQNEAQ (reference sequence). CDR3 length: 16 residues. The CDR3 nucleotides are TGTGCCAGCAGCTTTAGACGGACTAGCGGGGTTGGGGAGCAGTACTTC. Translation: CASSFRRTSGVGEQYF.

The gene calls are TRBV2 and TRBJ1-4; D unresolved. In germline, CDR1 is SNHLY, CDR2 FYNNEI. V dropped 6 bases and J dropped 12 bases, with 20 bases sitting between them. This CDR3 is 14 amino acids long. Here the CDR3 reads CASRPDGIGGELFF. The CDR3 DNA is TGTGCCAGCAGACCAGACGGGATCGGAGGAGAACTGTTTTTT.

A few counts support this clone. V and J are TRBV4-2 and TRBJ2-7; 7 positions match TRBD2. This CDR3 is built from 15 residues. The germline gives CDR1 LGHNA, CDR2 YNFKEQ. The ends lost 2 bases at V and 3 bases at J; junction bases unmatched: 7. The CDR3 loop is CASSQLLGTNYEQYF. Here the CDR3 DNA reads TGTGCCAGCAGCCAATTGCTGGGGACTAACTACGAGCAGTACTTC.

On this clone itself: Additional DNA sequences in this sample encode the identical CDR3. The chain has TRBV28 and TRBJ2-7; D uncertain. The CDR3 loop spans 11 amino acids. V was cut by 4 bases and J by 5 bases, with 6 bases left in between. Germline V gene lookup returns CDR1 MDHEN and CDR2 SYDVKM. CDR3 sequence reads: CASSSRDEQYF. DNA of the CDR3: TGTGCCAGCAGTTCTCGGGACGAGCAGTACTTC.

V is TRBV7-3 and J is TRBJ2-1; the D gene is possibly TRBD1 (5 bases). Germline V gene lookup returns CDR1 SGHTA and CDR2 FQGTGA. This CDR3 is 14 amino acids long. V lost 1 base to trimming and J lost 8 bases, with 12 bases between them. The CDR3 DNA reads TGTGCCAGCAGCTTAAATGGCAGGGTCTATGAGCAGTTCTTC. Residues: CASSLNGRVYEQFF.

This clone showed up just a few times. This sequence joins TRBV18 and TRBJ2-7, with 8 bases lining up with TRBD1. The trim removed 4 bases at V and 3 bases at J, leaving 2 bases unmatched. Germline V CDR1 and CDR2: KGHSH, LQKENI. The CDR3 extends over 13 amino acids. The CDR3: CASSLGQGYEQYF. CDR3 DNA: TGTGCCAGCTCACTTGGACAGGGCTACGAGCAGTACTTC.

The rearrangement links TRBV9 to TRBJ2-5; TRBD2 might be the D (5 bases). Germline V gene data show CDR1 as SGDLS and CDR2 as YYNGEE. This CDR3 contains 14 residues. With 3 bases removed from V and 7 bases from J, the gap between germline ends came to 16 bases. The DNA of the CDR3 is TGTGCCAGCAGCGAAGCGGTCCAACTGGGGACCCAGTACTTC. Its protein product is CASSEAVQLGTQYF.

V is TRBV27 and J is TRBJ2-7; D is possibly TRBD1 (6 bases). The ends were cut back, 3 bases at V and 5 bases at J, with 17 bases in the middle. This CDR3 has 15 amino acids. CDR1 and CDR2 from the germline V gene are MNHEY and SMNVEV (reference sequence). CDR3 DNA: TGTGCCAGCAGTTTCTCCGGGACAAAACAAGACGAGCAGTACTTC. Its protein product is CASSFSGTKQDEQYF.

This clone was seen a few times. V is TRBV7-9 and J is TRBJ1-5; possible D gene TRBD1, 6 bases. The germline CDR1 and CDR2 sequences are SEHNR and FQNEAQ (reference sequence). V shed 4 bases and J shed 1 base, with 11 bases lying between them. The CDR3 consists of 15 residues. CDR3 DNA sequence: TGTGCCAGCAGCTCACAGGGTACGAGCAATCAGCCCCAGCATTTT. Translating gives CASSSQGTSNQPQHF.

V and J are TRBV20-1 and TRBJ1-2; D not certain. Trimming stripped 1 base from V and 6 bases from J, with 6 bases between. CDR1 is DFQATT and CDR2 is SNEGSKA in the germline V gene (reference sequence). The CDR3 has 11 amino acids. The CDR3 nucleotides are TGCAGTGCTAGAGGAGGGAATGGCTACACCTTC. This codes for CSARGGNGYTF.

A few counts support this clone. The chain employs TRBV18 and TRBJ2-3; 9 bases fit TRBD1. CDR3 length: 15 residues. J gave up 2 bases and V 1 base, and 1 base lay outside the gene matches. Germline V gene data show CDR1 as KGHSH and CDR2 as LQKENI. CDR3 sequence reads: CASSPQQGATDTQYF. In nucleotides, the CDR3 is TGTGCCAGCTCACCACAACAGGGGGCCACAGATACGCAGTATTTT.